The 30 T cell receptor beta chains below were found in one sample sequenced in a study of OX40 agonist ivuxolimab in advanced cancers. The library was generated by the immunoSEQ multiplex PCR assay. TCRdb's version of the immuneACCESS table is confined to in-frame rearrangements and falls short of the full clone set. An unresolved V gene accounts for under half of the shortfall where checked; the remainder is of unknown origin. A total of around 80,000 clones appear in this sample, 75% to 90% of them only once. The ten largest clones represent about 0.52% of the sample. The specimen comprised CD4+ or CD8+ T cells sorted from blood, sampled in a trial of the OX40 agonist ivuxolimab. These receptors were obtained from an adult with an advanced solid tumor such as melanoma, head and neck, liver or kidney cancer.

This chain uses TRBV5-8 with TRBJ2-5; D gene ambiguous. This CDR3 is 14 amino acids long. V was pared by 0 bases and J by 7 bases, with 13 bases between. The germline V gene encodes CDR1 SGHTS and CDR2 YDEGEE. The CDR3 bases are TGTGCCAGCAGCTTGGACGTCAGCCCAAGGACCCAGTACTTC. Its protein product is CASSLDVSPRTQYF. The whole variable domain, remainder taken from reference TRBV5-8 and TRBJ2-5, is EAGVTQSPTHLIKTRGQQATLRCSPISGHTSVYWYQQALGLGLQFLLWYDEGEERNRGNFPPRFSGRQFPNYSSELNVNALELEDSALYLCASSLDVSPRTQYFGPGTRLLVL.

J is TRBJ2-7 and V is TRBV6-5; TRBD1 aligns across 8 bases. This CDR3 is built from 13 residues. The germline gives CDR1 MNHEY, CDR2 SVGAGI. J gave up 6 bases and V 7 bases, and 8 bases lay outside the gene matches. The CDR3 region has the DNA TGTGCCAGCACTCCCGGGACAGGAGTCGAGCAGTACTTC. Amino acids: CASTPGTGVEQYF.

CDR3 DNA sequence: TGTGCCTTAATACCGGGACAGGGGGGCCTCCGGCAGTACTTC. Protein: CALIPGQGGLRQYF. V gene TRBV30 combines with J gene TRBJ2-7; 11 nucleotides line up with TRBD1. The V gene end was trimmed by 7 bases and the J gene end by 9 bases; junction bases not matched to a gene: 14. The CDR3 consists of 14 residues. Germline V CDR1 and CDR2: GTSNPN, SVGIG (reference sequence).

This rearrangement joins TRBV7-2 to TRBJ1-2, with TRBD1 identical over 9 bases. The V and J ends lost 4 bases and 8 bases, in that order; junction bases with no gene match: 5. CDR1 is SGHTA, CDR2 FQGNSA, per germline. The CDR3 runs to 13 residues. For the CDR3, the DNA is TGTGCCAGCAGCTATTCCGGGACAGGGGGCTACACCTTC. Translated: CASSYSGTGGYTF.

The chain has TRBV7-2 and TRBJ1-6, with D tentatively TRBD1 (6 bases). This CDR3 has 16 residues. V was trimmed by 1 base and J by 7 bases, leaving 14 bases between them. Germline CDR1 SGHTA, CDR2 FQGNSA. The CDR3 DNA is TGTGCCAGCAGCTTAGTGGTGGCGGGGGCGAATTCACCCCTCCACTTT. This sequence encodes CASSLVVAGANSPLHF.

The rearrangement uses TRBV6-6 and TRBJ1-1, with 9 bases matching TRBD1. The CDR3 is made up of 16 amino acids. The germline CDR1 and CDR2 sequences are MNHNY and SVGAGI (reference sequence). Trimming at V came to 1 base and at J to 1 base, leaving 4 bases not matched to a gene. As DNA, the CDR3 is TGTGCCAGCAGTTACTTAGGGACAGGGTCGAACACTGAAGCTTTCTTT. Translating gives CASSYLGTGSNTEAFF.

The chain employs TRBV11-2 and TRBJ1-4; 9 bases are shared with TRBD1. V shed 5 bases, J shed 5 bases, and the junction held 6 bases outside the gene matches. The germline CDR1 and CDR2 sequences are SGHAT and FQNNGV. The CDR3 contains 15 residues. CDR3 region: CASSLLGTGNEKLFF. The DNA of the CDR3 is TGTGCCAGCAGCCTCCTTGGGACAGGGAATGAAAAACTGTTTTTT. Full variable domain (missing parts from reference TRBV11-2 and TRBJ1-4): EAGVAQSPRYKIIEKRQSVAFWCNPISGHATLYWYQQILGQGPKLLIQFQNNGVVDDSQLPKDRFSAERLKGVDSTLKIQPAKLEDSAVYLCASSLLGTGNEKLFFGSGTQLSVL.

The chain combines TRBV21-1 with TRBJ2-7; the table names TRBD1, a call not compared with the DNA. TRBV21-1 is termed a pseudogene. The CDR3 is 13 residues long. The CDR3, as DNA: TGTGCCAGCAGACAGGGGGATGTCGACGAGCAGTACTTC. It translates to CASRQGDVDEQYF.

The DNA for the CDR3 is TGTGCCAGTAGCCCGGGCCCCGGGGGCGGGGAGCTGTTTTTT. It yields the protein CASSPGPGGGELFF. The genes are TRBV19 and TRBJ2-2; TRBD2 is a possible D gene (6 bases). The CDR3 spans 14 residues. Germline CDR1 LNHDA, CDR2 SQIVND (reference sequence). Trimming left V 6 bases short and J 7 bases short, with 15 bases between.

The V gene is TRBV27, the J gene TRBJ1-2; D may be TRBD1 (6 bases). V was cut by 5 bases and J by 7 bases, with 11 bases left in between. The CDR3 consists of 12 residues. Germline loops: CDR1 MNHEY, CDR2 SMNVEV (reference sequence). This chain's CDR3 is CASSPGGGGYTF. The CDR3 DNA is TGTGCCAGCAGTCCGGGAGGGGGTGGCTACACCTTC.

In nucleotides, the CDR3 is TGTGCCAGCAGGATGACAGGGGTAATTTTCCAGCCCCAGCATTTT. Translating it yields CASRMTGVIFQPQHF. The V call is TRBV28, the J call TRBJ1-5; 8 bases fit TRBD1. The CDR3 contains 15 residues. J was trimmed by 7 bases and V by 6 bases; bases with no gene match: 11. CDR1 MDHEN and CDR2 SYDVKM come from the germline V gene. The variable domain in full, completed from reference TRBV28 and TRBJ1-5, reads DVKVTQSSRYLVKRTGEKVFLECVQDMDHENMFWYRQDPGLGLRLIYFSYDVKMKEKGDIPEGYSVSREKKERFSLILESASTNQTSMYLCASRMTGVIFQPQHFGDGTRLSIL.

This clone was seen once. The chain links TRBV28 to TRBJ2-7; D unresolved. V shed 8 bases and J shed 4 bases, with 6 bases lying between them. The CDR3 is made up of 10 amino acids. Germline loops: CDR1 MDHEN, CDR2 SYDVKM. CDR3 bases: TGTGCCAGCGGAGCTTACGAGCAGTACTTC. Its protein is CASGAYEQYF.

The chain employs TRBV27 and TRBJ1-1; perhaps TRBD1 as D (6 bases). V shed 6 bases and J shed 3 bases, with 17 bases lying between them. Germline loops: CDR1 MNHEY, CDR2 SMNVEV (reference sequence). The CDR3 has 15 amino acids. The CDR3, as DNA: TGTGCCAGCAGGTACGCACAGGGAGGGGACACTGAAGCTTTCTTT. Translating it yields CASRYAQGGDTEAFF.

J is TRBJ1-4 and V is TRBV18; the D gene is possibly TRBD1 (6 bases). The V gene's germline CDR1 is KGHSH and CDR2 LQKENI. Trimming shortened V by 1 base and J by 7 bases, and 7 bases separated the two germline ends. CDR3 length equals 13 residues. As DNA, the CDR3 is TGTGCCAGCTCACCACAGGGGGGTGAAAAACTGTTTTTT. Protein sequence: CASSPQGGEKLFF.

V usage is TRBV2 and J usage is TRBJ2-1; 9 nucleotides align to TRBD2. Germline CDR1 reads SNHLY; CDR2 reads FYNNEI. V shed 4 bases and J 4 bases; nucleotides not matched to a gene: 5. The CDR3 is made up of 15 amino acids. The CDR3 DNA is TGTGCCAGCAGTGTAACTAGCGGGTGGTACAATGAGCAGTTCTTC. It is translated as CASSVTSGWYNEQFF.

The CDR3 is CASSLAPQGGNSPLHF. The CDR3 DNA reads TGCGCCAGCAGCTTGGCCCCACAGGGGGGGAATTCACCCCTCCACTTT. This chain links TRBV5-1 with TRBJ1-6; TRBD1 agrees at 8 bases. The CDR3 consists of 16 residues. V shed 0 bases, J shed 7 bases, and the junction held 6 bases outside the gene matches. Germline V gene lookup returns CDR1 SGHRS and CDR2 YFSETQ.

This clone was recorded only once. This CDR3 is also generated by other DNA sequences in the sample. This chain uses TRBV27 with TRBJ1-4; D remains unclear. V lost 6 bases, J lost 0 bases, and 2 bases lay in between. The CDR3 is 12 residues long. Germline V gene sequence: CDR1 MNHEY, CDR2 SMNVEV (reference sequence). The DNA of the CDR3 is TGTGCCAGCAGGACAACTAATGAAAAACTGTTTTTT. Its translation: CASRTTNEKLFF.

The rearrangement joins TRBV21-1 to TRBJ1-3. TRBV21-1 is classified as a pseudogene. The CDR3 contains 14 residues. The CDR3 region has the DNA TGTGCCAGCAGCCACCGGGCCTCTGGAAACACCATATATTTT. This codes for CASSHRASGNTIYF.

The gene calls are TRBV27 and TRBJ2-3; tentative D call: TRBD2 (6 bases). This CDR3 is 14 amino acids long. The V gene's germline CDR1 is MNHEY and CDR2 SMNVEV (reference sequence). V lost 4 bases to trimming and J lost 0 bases, with 8 bases between them. CDR3 protein: CASSSGTSTDTQYF. DNA of the CDR3: TGTGCCAGCAGTTCCGGGACTAGCACAGATACGCAGTATTTT.

For this clone: Distinct nucleotide sequences in the sample also encode this CDR3. The chain joins TRBV5-1 to TRBJ1-1; D is undetermined. The CDR3 totals 15 residues. The germline V gene has CDR1 SGHRS and CDR2 YFSETQ. Trimming shortened V by 2 bases and J by 0 bases, and 11 bases separated the two germline ends. CDR3 sequence (DNA): TGCGCCAGCAGCTTCACGGGGTCGATGAACACTGAAGCTTTCTTT. Its protein product is CASSFTGSMNTEAFF. Full variable domain (missing parts from reference TRBV5-1 and TRBJ1-1): KAGVTQTPRYLIKTRGQQVTLSCSPISGHRSVSWYQQTPGQGLQFLFEYFSETQRNKGNFPGRFSGRQFSNSRSEMNVSTLELGDSALYLCASSFTGSMNTEAFFGQGTRLTVV.

V gene TRBV7-2 combines with J gene TRBJ2-1; tentatively, D is TRBD1 or TRBD2 (5 bases each). With 5 bases removed from V and 7 bases from J, the gap between germline ends came to 18 bases. This CDR3 region has 15 residues. The germline V gene encodes CDR1 SGHTA and CDR2 FQGNSA. Written as DNA, the CDR3 is TGTGCCAGCAGCAGAAGGGGTTTCGGGGAGAATGAGCAGTTCTTC. Encoded protein: CASSRRGFGENEQFF. The variable domain in full, completed from reference TRBV7-2 and TRBJ2-1, reads GAGVSQSPSNKVTEKGKDVELRCDPISGHTALYWYRQSLGQGLEFLIYFQGNSAPDKSGLPSDRFSAERTGGSVSTLTIQRTQQEDSAVYLCASSRRGFGENEQFFGPGTRLTVL.

The rearrangement joins TRBV30 to TRBJ2-7; possibly TRBD1 for D (6 bases). The germline V gene encodes CDR1 GTSNPN and CDR2 SVGIG (reference sequence). The CDR3 covers 14 residues. V was trimmed by 6 bases and J by 3 bases, leaving 18 bases between them. The CDR3 here is CACQLQGIGYEQYF. The CDR3, as DNA: TGTGCCTGCCAACTTCAGGGGATCGGCTACGAGCAGTACTTC.

This chain connects TRBV4-3 to TRBJ1-3; D is undetermined. Germline loops: CDR1 LGHNA, CDR2 YSLEER. The CDR3 has 13 amino acids. Trimming pared 1 base from V and 4 bases from J, leaving 5 bases between. In nucleotides, the CDR3 is TGCGCCAGCAGCCAAGTTCCGGGAAACACCATATATTTT. Translating gives CASSQVPGNTIYF.

V and J are TRBV19 and TRBJ1-1, with a weak D call TRBD1 (6 bases). Per germline, CDR1 LNHDA and CDR2 SQIVND (reference sequence). The CDR3 totals 17 residues. Trimming took off 6 bases at V and 0 bases at J, with 20 bases between the two ends. The CDR3 nucleotides read TGTGCCAGTAGCCACATCCCGGGACAAAGAATGAACACTGAAGCTTTCTTT. Amino acids: CASSHIPGQRMNTEAFF.

The chain recombines TRBV5-4 with TRBJ2-3, with 15 bases matching TRBD2. The CDR3 loop spans 18 amino acids. CDR1 SGHNT and CDR2 YYREEE come from the germline V gene (reference sequence). The V gene end was trimmed by 3 bases and the J gene end by 4 bases; junction bases not matched to a gene: 9. CDR3 nucleotides: TGTGCCAGCAGCTCGGGACTAGCGGGAGGTAGTGGGGCAGATACGCAGTATTTT. Its protein product is CASSSGLAGGSGADTQYF.

V usage is TRBV28 and J usage is TRBJ1-4; possibly TRBD1 for D (5 bases). The germline gives CDR1 MDHEN, CDR2 SYDVKM. The CDR3 consists of 15 residues. V gave up 3 bases and J gave up 10 bases, with 18 bases separating them. CDR3 sequence reads: CASSFQTGGAAKLFF. The DNA of the CDR3 is TGTGCCAGCAGTTTTCAAACGGGGGGAGCGGCAAAACTGTTTTTT.

A few counts support this clone. This chain joins TRBV7-9 and TRBJ2-5, with TRBD2 matching over 12 bases. After removal of 1 base from V and 5 bases from J, the junction contained 2 bases not matched to a gene. Germline CDR1 SEHNR, CDR2 FQNEAQ (reference sequence). The CDR3 is made up of 15 amino acids. The CDR3 region is CASSLGLAGVETQYF. CDR3 nucleotide sequence: TGTGCCAGCAGCTTAGGACTAGCGGGAGTGGAGACCCAGTACTTC.

This clone was counted only a few times. The chain employs TRBV7-9 and TRBJ1-4, with TRBD1 as a possible D gene (5 bases). V lost 5 bases and J lost 8, with 12 bases in between. Germline assignment: CDR1 SEHNR and CDR2 FQNEAQ (reference sequence). The CDR3 runs 13 residues. In DNA, the CDR3 is TGTGCCAGCAGCCCGAGAAGGGGAGAAAAACTGTTTTTT. Its protein product is CASSPRRGEKLFF.

This clone was seen once. The V call is TRBV5-8, the J call TRBJ1-4; D is perhaps TRBD1 (5 bases). The length of the CDR3 is 17 residues. Germline CDR1 reads SGHTS; CDR2 reads YDEGEE. Between the trimmed V and J ends, which lost 3 bases and 0 bases, there was a span of 15 bases. The CDR3 spells CASSSDRGIPTNEKLFF. The CDR3 DNA sequence: TGTGCCAGCAGCTCCGACAGAGGGATTCCAACTAATGAAAAACTGTTTTTT.

V is TRBV7-2 and J is TRBJ2-1; 14 bases agree with TRBD2. The CDR3 length is 15 residues. Germline CDR1 SGHTA, CDR2 FQGNSA. The V segment lost 4 bases and the J segment 8 bases; nucleotides outside the gene matches: 4. CDR3 nucleotides: TGTGCCAGCAGCTCAGGACTAGCGGGAGGATATGAGCAGTTCTTC. Residues: CASSSGLAGGYEQFF.